This T cell receptor beta chain appears in the sequencing data of a study of cytotoxic CD8 clonotypes in ibrutinib-treated CLL. Background on the study: Complete response was seen in 2 patients and partial in some 24; approximately 12 progressed and roughly 14 stayed remitted after a median around 68 months.

A note on this clone: Its antigen is unidentified.

Overall study results and limits: Clonality climbed at ibrutinib response, then dropped toward baseline at progression. Clonality (at baseline) was higher than in age-matched healthy donors and tracked circulating CD8+ T-cell counts.

Germline CDR1 and CDR2: SEHNR and FQNEAQ (reference sequence). The length of the CDR3 is 16 residues. Trimming took 5 bases from V and 0 from J; bases not matched to a gene: 7. Assay used: immunoSEQ multiplex PCR; TCRdb lists only in-frame clones, some missing. The sample shows 90,000 to 150,000 clones, approximately 58% of them seen only once. This clonotype was sampled from a human donor with chronic lymphocytic leukemia. The sample here was PBMCs, taken after 24 months of ibrutinib treatment. The rearrangement joins TRBV7-9 to TRBJ2-3; 8 bases fit TRBD1. The DNA for the CDR3 is TGTGCCAGCAGCCGCCGACAGGGGACTAGCACAGATACGCAGTATTTT. It specifies CASSRRQGTSTDTQYF.